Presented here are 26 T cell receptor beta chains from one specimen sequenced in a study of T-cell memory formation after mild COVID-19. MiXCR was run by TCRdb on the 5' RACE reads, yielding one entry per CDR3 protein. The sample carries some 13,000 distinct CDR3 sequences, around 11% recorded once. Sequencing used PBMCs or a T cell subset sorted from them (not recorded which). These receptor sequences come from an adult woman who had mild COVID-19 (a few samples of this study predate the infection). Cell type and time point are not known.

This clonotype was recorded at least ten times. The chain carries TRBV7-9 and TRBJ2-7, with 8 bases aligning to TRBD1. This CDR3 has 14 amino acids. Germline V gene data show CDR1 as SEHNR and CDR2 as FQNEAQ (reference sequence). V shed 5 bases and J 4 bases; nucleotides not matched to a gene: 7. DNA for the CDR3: TGTGCCAGCAGCAGCTACGGGACAGGATACGAGCAGTACTTC. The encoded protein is CASSSYGTGYEQYF.

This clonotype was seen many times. CDR3 amino acids: CASSLRGVTDTQYF. As DNA, the CDR3 is TGTGCCAGCAGCTTAAGAGGAGTCACAGATACGCAGTATTTT. This chain joins TRBV13 and TRBJ2-3, with no clear D. Looked up from germline, CDR1 is PRHDT and CDR2 is FYEKMQ (reference sequence). The CDR3 runs 14 residues. V shed 2 bases and J shed 2 bases, with 8 bases lying between them.

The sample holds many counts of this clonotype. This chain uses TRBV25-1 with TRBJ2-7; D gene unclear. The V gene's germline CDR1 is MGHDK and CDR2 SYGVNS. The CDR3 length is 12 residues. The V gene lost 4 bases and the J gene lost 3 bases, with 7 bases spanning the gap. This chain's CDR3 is CASSGNSYEQYF. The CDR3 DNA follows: TGTGCCAGCAGTGGCAACAGCTACGAGCAGTACTTC.

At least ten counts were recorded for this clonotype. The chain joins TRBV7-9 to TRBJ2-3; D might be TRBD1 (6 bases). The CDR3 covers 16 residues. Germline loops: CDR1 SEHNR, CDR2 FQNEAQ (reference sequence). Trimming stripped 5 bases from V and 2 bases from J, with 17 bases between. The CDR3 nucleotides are TGTGCCAGCAGCACCCGACAGGCCCCTTACACAGATACGCAGTATTTT. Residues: CASSTRQAPYTDTQYF.

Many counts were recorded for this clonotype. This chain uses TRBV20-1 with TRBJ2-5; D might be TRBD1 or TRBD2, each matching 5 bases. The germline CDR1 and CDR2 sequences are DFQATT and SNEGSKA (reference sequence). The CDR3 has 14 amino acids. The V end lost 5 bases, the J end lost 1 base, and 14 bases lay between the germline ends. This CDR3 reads CSASTPGTQETQYF. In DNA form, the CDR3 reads TGCAGTGCTTCCACCCCGGGGACCCAAGAGACCCAGTACTTC.

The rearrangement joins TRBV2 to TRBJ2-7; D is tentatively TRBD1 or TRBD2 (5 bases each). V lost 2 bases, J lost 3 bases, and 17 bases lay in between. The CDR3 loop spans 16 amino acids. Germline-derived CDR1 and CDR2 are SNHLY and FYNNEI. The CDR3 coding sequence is TGTGCCAGCAGTGAATTTAAGACCGGGACCGACTACGAGCAGTACTTC. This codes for CASSEFKTGTDYEQYF.

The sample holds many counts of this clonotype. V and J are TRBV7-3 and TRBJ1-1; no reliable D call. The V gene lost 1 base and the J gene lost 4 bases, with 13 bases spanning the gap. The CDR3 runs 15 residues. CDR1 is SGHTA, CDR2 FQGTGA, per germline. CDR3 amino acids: CASSLIPGEGTEAFF. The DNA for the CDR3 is TGTGCCAGCAGCTTAATTCCAGGAGAGGGCACTGAAGCTTTCTTT.

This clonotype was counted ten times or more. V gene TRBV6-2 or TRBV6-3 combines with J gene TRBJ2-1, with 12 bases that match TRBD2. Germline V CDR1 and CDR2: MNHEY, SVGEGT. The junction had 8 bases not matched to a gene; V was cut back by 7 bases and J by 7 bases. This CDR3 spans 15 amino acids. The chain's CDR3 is CASIRLAGVGNEQFF. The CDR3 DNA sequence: TGTGCCAGCATTCGACTAGCGGGAGTTGGTAATGAGCAGTTCTTC.

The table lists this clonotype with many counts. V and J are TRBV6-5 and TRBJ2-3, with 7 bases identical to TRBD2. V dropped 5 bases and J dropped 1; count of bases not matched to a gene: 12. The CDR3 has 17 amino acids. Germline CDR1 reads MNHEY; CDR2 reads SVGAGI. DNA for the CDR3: TGTGCCAGCAGTCGTTCCGGGGGGTACCTTCGCACAGATACGCAGTATTTT. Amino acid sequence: CASSRSGGYLRTDTQYF.

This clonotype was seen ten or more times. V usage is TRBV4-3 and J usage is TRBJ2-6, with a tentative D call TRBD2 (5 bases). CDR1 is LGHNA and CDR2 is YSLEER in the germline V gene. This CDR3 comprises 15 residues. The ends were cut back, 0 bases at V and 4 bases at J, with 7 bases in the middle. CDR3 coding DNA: TGCGCCAGCAGCCAAGAAGCGGCCGGGGCCAACGTCCTGACTTTC. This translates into CASSQEAAGANVLTF.

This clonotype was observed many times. CDR3 loop: CASSLSRTGSSPLHF. CDR3 sequence (DNA): TGCGCCAGCAGCTTGTCCCGGACAGGGAGTTCACCCCTCCACTTT. The chain carries TRBV5-1 and TRBJ1-6; TRBD1 aligns across 8 bases. Germline values: CDR1 SGHRS, CDR2 YFSETQ. V lost 1 base to trimming and J lost 9 bases; unmatched junction nucleotides: 6. The CDR3 consists of 15 residues.

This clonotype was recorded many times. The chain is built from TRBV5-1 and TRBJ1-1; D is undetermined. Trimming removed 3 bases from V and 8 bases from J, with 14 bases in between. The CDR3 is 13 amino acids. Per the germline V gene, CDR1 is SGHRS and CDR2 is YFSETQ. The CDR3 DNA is TGCGCCAGCAGCTCGCTGTGGGGAGAAGAAGCTTTCTTT. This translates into CASSSLWGEEAFF.

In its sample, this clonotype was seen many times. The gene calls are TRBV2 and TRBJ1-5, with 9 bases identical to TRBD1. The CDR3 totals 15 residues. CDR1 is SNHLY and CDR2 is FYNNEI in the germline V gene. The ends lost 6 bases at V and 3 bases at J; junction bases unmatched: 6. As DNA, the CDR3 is TGTGCCAGCAGGGCTGGACAGGGGTACAATCAGCCCCAGCATTTT. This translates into CASRAGQGYNQPQHF.

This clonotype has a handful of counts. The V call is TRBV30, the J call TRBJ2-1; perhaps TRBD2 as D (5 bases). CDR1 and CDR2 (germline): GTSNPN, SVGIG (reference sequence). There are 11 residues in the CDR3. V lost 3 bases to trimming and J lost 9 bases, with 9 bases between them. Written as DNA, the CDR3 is TGTGCCTGGAGGCGGGTCACTGAGCAGTTCTTC. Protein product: CAWRRVTEQFF. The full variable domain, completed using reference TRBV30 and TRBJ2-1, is SQTIHQWPATLVQPVGSPLSLECTVEGTSNPNLYWYRQAAGRGLQLLFYSVGIGQISSEVPQNLSASRPQDRQFILSSKKLLLSDSGFYLCAWRRVTEQFFGPGTRLTVL.

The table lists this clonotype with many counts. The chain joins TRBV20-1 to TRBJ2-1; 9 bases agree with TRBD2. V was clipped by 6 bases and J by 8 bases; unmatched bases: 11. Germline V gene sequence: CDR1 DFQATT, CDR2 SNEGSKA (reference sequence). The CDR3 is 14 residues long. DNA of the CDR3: TGCAGTGCCCACCGGCGGGGGGGCCGGGATGAGCAGTTCTTC. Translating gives CSAHRRGGRDEQFF.

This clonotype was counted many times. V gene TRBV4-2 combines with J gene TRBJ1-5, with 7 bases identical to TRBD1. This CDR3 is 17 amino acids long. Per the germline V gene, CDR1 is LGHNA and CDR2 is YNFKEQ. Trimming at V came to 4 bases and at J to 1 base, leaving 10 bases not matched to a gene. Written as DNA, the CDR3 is TGTGCCAGCAGCCCCAAAGGGGGCCCATTCAGCAATCAGCCCCAGCATTTT. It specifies CASSPKGGPFSNQPQHF.

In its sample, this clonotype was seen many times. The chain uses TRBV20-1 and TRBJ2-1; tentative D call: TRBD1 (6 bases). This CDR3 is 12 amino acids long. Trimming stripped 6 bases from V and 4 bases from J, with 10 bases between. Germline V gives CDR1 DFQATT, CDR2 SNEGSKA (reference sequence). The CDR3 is CSASDRYNEQFF. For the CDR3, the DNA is TGCAGTGCCAGCGACAGGTACAATGAGCAGTTCTTC.

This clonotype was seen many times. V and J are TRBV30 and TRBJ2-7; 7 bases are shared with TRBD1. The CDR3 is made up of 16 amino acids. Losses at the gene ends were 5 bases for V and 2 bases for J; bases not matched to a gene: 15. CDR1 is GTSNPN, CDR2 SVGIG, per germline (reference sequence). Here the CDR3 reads CAWGGERTGETYEQYF. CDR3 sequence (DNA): TGTGCCTGGGGTGGGGAAAGGACAGGCGAGACCTACGAGCAGTACTTC.

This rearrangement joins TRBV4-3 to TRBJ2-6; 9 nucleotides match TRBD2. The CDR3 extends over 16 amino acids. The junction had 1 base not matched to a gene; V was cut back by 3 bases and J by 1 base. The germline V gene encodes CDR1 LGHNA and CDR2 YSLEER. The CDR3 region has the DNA TGCGCCAGCAGCCAGACTAGCGGTTCTGGGGCCAACGTCCTGACTTTC. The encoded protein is CASSQTSGSGANVLTF.

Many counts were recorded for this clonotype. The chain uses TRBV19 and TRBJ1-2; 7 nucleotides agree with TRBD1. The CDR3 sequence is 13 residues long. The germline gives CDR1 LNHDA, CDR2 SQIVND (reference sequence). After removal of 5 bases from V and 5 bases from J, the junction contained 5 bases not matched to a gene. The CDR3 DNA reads TGTGCCAGTAGTGTGGGGGGACAGTATGGCTACACCTTC. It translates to CASSVGGQYGYTF.

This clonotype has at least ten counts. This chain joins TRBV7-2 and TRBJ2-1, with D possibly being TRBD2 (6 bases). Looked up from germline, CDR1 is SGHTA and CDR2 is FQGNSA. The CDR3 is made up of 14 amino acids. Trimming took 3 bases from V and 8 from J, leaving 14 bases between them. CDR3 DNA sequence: TGTGCCAGCAGCTTGGCGGGACTCGGAGATGAGCAGTTCTTC. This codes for CASSLAGLGDEQFF.

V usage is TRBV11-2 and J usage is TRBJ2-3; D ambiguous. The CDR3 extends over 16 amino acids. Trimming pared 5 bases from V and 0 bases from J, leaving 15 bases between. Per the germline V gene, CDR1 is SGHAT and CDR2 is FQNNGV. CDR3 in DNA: TGTGCCAGCAGCCTGGGTTGGGCGCCAAGCACAGATACGCAGTATTTT. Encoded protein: CASSLGWAPSTDTQYF.

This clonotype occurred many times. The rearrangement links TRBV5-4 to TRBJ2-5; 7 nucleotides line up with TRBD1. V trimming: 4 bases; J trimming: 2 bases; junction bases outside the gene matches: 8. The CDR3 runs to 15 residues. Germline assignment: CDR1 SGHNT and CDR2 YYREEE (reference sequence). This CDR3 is CASSPRHRGQETQYF. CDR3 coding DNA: TGTGCCAGCAGCCCACGCCACAGGGGACAAGAGACCCAGTACTTC. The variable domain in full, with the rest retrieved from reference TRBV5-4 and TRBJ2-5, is ETGVTQSPTHLIKTRGQQVTLRCSSQSGHNTVSWYQQALGQGPQFIFQYYREEENGRGNFPPRFSGLQFPNYSSELNVNALELDDSALYLCASSPRHRGQETQYFGPGTRLLVL.

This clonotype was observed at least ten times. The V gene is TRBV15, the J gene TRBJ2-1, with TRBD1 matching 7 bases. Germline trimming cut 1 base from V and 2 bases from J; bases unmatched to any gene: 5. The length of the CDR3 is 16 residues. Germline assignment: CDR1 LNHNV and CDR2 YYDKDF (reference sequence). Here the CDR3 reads CATSRGRQGPYNEQFF. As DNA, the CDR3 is TGTGCCACCAGCAGAGGACGACAGGGACCCTACAATGAGCAGTTCTTC.

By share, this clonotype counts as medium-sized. DNA for the CDR3: TGTGCCAGCAGCTTAGCGTTAACAGGGGGGCACTACAATGAGCAGTTCTTC. Its protein is CASSLALTGGHYNEQFF. The J gene is TRBJ2-1, the V gene TRBV7-6, with TRBD1 matching 8 bases. CDR1 is SGHVS, CDR2 FNYEAQ, per germline. After removal of 0 bases from V and 3 bases from J, the junction contained 7 bases not matched to a gene. The CDR3 length is 17 residues.

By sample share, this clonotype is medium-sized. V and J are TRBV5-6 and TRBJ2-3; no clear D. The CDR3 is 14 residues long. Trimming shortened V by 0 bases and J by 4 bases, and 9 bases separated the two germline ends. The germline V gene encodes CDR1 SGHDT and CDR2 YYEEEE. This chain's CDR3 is CASSLEGNADTQYF. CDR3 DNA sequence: TGTGCCAGCAGCTTGGAAGGGAACGCAGATACGCAGTATTTT.